The TCR beta chain described here comes from a study of blood T cell repertoires in COVID-19. Study context: Both acute and convalescent COVID-19 samples were obtained from the United States, Italy and Spain. T cells, B-cell-depleted T cells, or PBMCs supplied cDNA or gDNA.

In the source study's methods: The assay estimated nucleated cells by amplifying reference gene primers. Data came from immunoSEQ multiplex PCR; TCRdb stores just in-frame clones and leaves some out. V and J calls and clone size follow that table, whereas D and trimming were derived from the DNA. The table shows about 140,000 clones, with roughly 84% occurring only once. Trimming removed 5 bases from V and 0 bases from J, with 11 bases in between. Per germline, CDR1 PRHDT and CDR2 FYEKMQ (reference sequence). This CDR3 contains 16 residues. This clone is a singleton in its sample. Sequenced input: peripheral blood. This sequence originates from a woman in her fifties or sixties with acute or convalescent COVID-19. The chain carries TRBV13 and TRBJ1-6; D is unresolved. This CDR3 reads CASSRGQISYNSPLHF. The CDR3 bases are TGTGCCAGCAGCCGCGGGCAGATCTCCTATAATTCACCCCTCCACTTT.